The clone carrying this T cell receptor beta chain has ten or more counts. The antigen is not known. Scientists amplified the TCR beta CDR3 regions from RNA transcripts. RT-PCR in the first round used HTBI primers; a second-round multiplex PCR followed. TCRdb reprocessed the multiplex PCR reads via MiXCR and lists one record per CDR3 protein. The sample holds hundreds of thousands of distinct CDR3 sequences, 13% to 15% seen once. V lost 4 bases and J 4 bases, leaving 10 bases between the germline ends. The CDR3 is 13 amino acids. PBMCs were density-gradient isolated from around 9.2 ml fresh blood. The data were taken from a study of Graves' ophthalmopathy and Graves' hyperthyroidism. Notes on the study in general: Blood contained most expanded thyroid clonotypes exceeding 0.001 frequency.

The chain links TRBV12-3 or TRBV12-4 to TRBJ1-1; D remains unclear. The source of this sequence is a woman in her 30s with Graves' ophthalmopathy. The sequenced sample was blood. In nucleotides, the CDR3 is TGTGCCAGCAGTTACGGACTCCCCACTGAAGCTTTCTTT. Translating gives CASSYGLPTEAFF.